This TCR beta chain comes out of a study of shared clonotypes between healthy human individuals (dated by TCRdb to about 2020). About the investigation overall: A few men and a couple of women, aged 18 to 49 years, made up the cohort. For each donor, CD4 naive and CD4 memory were each run on three plates, CD8 naive on two plates, and CD8 memory on one plate. The study deeply sequenced blood TCR repertoires of several healthy adults to estimate repertoire size and the extent of clonotype sharing between individuals. To increase sequencing depth and limit assay-specific biases, TCR repertoire library preparation and sequencing were carried out by different laboratories using diverse techniques. Each donor's leukapheresis produced roughly between about 0.9 and 9.5 billion PBMCs.

About this clone: Its target antigen remains unknown. Base qualities are missing; no much larger clone stands one base away.

Here is what the overall study found, with its caveats: Across a handful of donors, approximately 5% of naive CD4, approximately 3.6% of naive CD8, 2% to 2.5% of memory CD4, and approximately 0.4% of memory CD8 clonotypes were shared. Compared with non-shared clonotypes, clonotypes shared by all four sorted-subset donors had higher generation probabilities. Naive subsets generally had larger estimated clonotype richness than memory subsets. Based on pairwise subsampling, the degree of clonotype sharing among donors was expected to be affected by sequencing depth. Sampling was limited to blood, and TCR repertoires in tissue likely differ from TCR repertoires in blood. Even with the large sequencing depth, rarefaction of the sorted-subset datasets indicated that sequencing was incomplete. Because the study included only a small number of donors, the genetic and exposure-history diversity represented was limited.

TCR CDR3 regions were amplified from genomic DNA by multiplex PCR using the deep immunoSEQ assay. Extracted genomic DNA from each cell subset was distributed evenly across all wells of several immunoSEQ 96-well plates, and each plate was treated as a replicate. Each replicate PCR for sorted subsets received about 0.2 ug genomic DNA, equal to around 32,000 T cell genomes. Purified libraries were quantified with a Qubit 3.0 fluorometer, sized on a Bioanalyzer 2100, and re-quantified with the KAPA Library Quantification kit. Each immunoSEQ 96-well plate was sequenced on its own single-read 150-cycle Illumina NextSeq 550 flow cell. The published analysis was carried out like this. Because the immunoSEQ output held only junctional sequences and lacked quality scores, the filtering could not match the filtering applied to full-length reads. To assign V/J genes and CDR3, sequences were annotated against IMGT germline references using PyIR, a Python wrapper for IgBLAST v1.9. Reads were removed for weak V/J assignments (E-value above 1e-6), missing CDR3, stop codons, out-of-frame junctions, or ambiguous translated residues. A V3J clonotype was defined by an identical inferred V gene, J gene, and CDR3 amino acid sequence. The percentage overlap between two repertoires was calculated by dividing the number of shared unique clonotypes by the size of the smaller repertoire. Repertoire richness was assessed with RTK rarefaction, the Chao1 estimator, and Recon v2.1 estimates of unobserved clonotypes. Generation probabilities were computed with OLGA for all TCRbeta clonotypes obtained by the gDNA method from several donors. TCRdb obtained this table from immuneACCESS and retained in-frame rearrangements with V and J assigned. These tables miss some clones; where compared with another copy, unresolved V genes account for less than half of the shortfall, and the remainder is unexplained. V and J calls plus clone size are reproduced from that table; the DNA served to infer D and trimming. The sample records roughly 2,300,000 clones, 92% of which are singletons. The leading ten clones occupy roughly 0.34% of the sample.

The donors were healthy, HIV-negative adults with no recently reported acute infections or vaccinations. Every donor was a Caucasian adult living in Nashville, Tennessee, USA. CD4+ T cells were enriched through magnetic negative selection, after which naive cells were positively selected on CD45RA and the remaining negative fraction served as the memory subset. Blood was obtained by leukapheresis, after which PBMCs were separated by Ficoll-Histopaque density gradient centrifugation and cryopreserved in liquid nitrogen vapor phase. Analytical flow cytometry was used to check the purity and quantity of every magnetically sorted T cell population. From each sorted fraction, genomic DNA was isolated and quantified by UV absorbance on a Nanodrop 2000c. From its cysteine to its phenylalanine, the CDR3 spans 16 amino acids. Of all the DNA, just the CDR3 is kept, 48 bases in frame from base 1. Compared with germline, V lacks 0 bases and J lacks 5 bases; bases without a gene match: 9. Taken from the germline V gene, the CDR1 and CDR2 loops are SGDLS and YYNGEE.

This sequence originates from a man aged 18 to 29 in good health. Some clones in this sample may be carry-over from other donors' samples. The rearranged chain carries TRBV9 and TRBJ2-3; TRBD2 agrees with 7 junctional bases. The specimen sequenced was naive CD4+ T cells from PBMCs. The sample's cell subset or site, from its label and the paper: CD45RA+ positively selected. The CDR3 protein: CASSVDIGDYRDTQYF. The DNA sequence reads TGTGCCAGCAGCGTAGACATCGGGGACTACCGAGATACGCAGTATTTT.